This T cell receptor (beta chain) originates from a study of blood T cells in healthy people across ages. Study results and caveats: Investigators viewed diversity estimates from one million T cells as underestimates, the study reported.

CDR3 length: 15 amino acids. Trimming shortened V by 5 bases and J by 4 bases, and 17 bases separated the two germline ends. Germline V gene sequence: CDR1 SNHLY, CDR2 FYNNEI. Using a J-beta primer mix together with a sample-barcoded 5' primer, a second PCR was run for roughly 6 to 12 cycles. TCRdb redid the calling of the 5' RACE reads with MiXCR, one entry per CDR3 protein. The sample shows more than 800,000 distinct CDR3 sequences, around 26% of them seen only once. This clonotype came up many times. Its antigen is not known. Material: blood. The receptor's source is a woman of 80 years or more in good health. V gene TRBV2 combines with J gene TRBJ1-2, with D perhaps TRBD1 (5 bases). As DNA, the CDR3 is TGTGCCAGCAGTCCTAACTCGGTTGGGGGCTATGGCTACACCTTC. Its translation: CASSPNSVGGYGYTF.